This T cell receptor beta chain was observed in a study of OX40 agonist ivuxolimab in advanced cancers. Study-level findings and limits: Undetermined was the antigen specificity of the expanded peripheral T cells. Researchers report that CD8+ T cells had, on average, more expanded clones than CD4+.

The protocol was immunoSEQ multiplex PCR, while the TCRdb copy is restricted to in-frame clones and leaves out a portion. Of fewer than 60,000 clones listed, over 75% are singletons. Germline CDR1 MNHEY, CDR2 SVGAGI. This CDR3 is 15 amino acids long. V trimming: 6 bases; J trimming: 2 bases; junction bases outside the gene matches: 8. Regarding this clone: Antigen specificity is unknown.

The sequence was collected from an adult with an advanced solid tumor such as melanoma, head and neck, liver or kidney cancer. V and J are TRBV6-5 and TRBJ2-3; TRBD2 matches at 7 bases. This specimen was CD4+ or CD8+ T cells sorted from blood, taken in a trial of the OX40 agonist ivuxolimab. This CDR3 reads CASSPPGGNTDTQYF. DNA for the CDR3: TGTGCCAGCAGCCCCCCGGGGGGAAACACAGATACGCAGTATTTT.